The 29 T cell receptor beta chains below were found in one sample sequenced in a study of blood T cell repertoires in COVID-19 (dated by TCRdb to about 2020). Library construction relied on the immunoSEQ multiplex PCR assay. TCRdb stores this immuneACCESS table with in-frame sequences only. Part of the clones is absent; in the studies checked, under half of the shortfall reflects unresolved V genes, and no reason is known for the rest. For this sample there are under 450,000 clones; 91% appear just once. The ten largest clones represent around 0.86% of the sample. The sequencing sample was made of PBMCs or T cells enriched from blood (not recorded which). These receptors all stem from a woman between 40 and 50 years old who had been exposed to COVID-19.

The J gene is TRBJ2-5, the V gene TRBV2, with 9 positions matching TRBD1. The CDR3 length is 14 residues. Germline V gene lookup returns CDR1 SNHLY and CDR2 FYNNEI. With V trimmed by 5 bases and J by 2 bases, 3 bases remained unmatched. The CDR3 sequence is CASSRDRVQETQYF. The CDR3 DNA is TGTGCCAGCAGTAGGGACAGGGTTCAAGAGACCCAGTACTTC. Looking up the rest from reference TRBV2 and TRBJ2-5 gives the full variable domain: EPEVTQTPSHQVTQMGQEVILRCVPISNHLYFYWYRQILGQKVEFLVSFYNNEISEKSEIFDDQFSVERPDGSNFTLKIRSTKLEDSAMYFCASSRDRVQETQYFGPGTRLLVL.

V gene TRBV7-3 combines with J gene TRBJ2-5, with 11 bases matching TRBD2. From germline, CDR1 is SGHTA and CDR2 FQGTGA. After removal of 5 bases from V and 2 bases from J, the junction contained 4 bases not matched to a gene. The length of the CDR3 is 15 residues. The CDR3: CASSLGLAVQETQYF. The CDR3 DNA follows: TGTGCCAGCAGCCTGGGACTAGCGGTTCAAGAGACCCAGTACTTC. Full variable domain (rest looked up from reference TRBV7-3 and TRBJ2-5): GAGVSQTPSNKVTEKGKYVELRCDPISGHTALYWYRQSLGQGPEFLIYFQGTGAADDSGLPNDRFFAVRPEGSVSTLKIQRTERGDSAVYLCASSLGLAVQETQYFGPGTRLLVL.

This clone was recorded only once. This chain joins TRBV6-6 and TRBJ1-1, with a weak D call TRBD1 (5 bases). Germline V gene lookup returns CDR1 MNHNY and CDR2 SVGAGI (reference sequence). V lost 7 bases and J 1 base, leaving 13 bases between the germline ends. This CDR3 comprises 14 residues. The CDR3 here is CASTGGTGNTEAFF. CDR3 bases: TGTGCCAGCACGGGGGGTACGGGGAACACTGAAGCTTTCTTT.

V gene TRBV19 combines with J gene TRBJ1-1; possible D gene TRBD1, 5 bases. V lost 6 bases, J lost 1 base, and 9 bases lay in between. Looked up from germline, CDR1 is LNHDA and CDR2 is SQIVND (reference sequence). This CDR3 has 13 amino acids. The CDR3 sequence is CASRFQGNTEAFF. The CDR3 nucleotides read TGTGCCAGTAGATTTCAGGGGAACACTGAAGCTTTCTTT.

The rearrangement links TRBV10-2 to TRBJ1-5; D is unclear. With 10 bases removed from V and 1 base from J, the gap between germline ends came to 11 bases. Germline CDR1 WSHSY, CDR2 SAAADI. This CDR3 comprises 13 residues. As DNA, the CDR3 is TGCGCCACGGCGGGTGCAAGCAATCAGCCCCAGCATTTT. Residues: CATAGASNQPQHF.

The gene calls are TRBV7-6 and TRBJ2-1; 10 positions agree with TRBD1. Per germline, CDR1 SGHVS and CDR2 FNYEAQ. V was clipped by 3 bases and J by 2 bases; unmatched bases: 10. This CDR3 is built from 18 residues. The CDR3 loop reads CASSLRGGGTGAYNEQFF. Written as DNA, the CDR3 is TGTGCCAGCAGCTTGCGGGGAGGCGGGACAGGGGCCTACAATGAGCAGTTCTTC. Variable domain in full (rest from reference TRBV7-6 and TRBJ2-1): GAGVSQSPRYKVTKRGQDVALRCDPISGHVSLYWYRQALGQGPEFLTYFNYEAQQDKSGLPNDRFSAERPEGSISTLTIQRTEQRDSAMYRCASSLRGGGTGAYNEQFFGPGTRLTVL.

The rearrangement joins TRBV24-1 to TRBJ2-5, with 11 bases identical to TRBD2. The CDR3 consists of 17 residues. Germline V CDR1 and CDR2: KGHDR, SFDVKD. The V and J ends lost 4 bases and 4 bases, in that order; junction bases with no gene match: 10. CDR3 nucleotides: TGTGCCACCAGTGACCATAGCGGGGGGGCAAGGCGAGAGACCCAGTACTTC. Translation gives CATSDHSGGARRETQYF.

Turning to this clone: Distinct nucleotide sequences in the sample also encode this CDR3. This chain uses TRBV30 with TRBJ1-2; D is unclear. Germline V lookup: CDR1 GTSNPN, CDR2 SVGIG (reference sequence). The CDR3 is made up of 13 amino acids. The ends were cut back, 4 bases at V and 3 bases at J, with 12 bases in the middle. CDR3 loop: CAWTPGRDYGYTF. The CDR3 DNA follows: TGTGCCTGGACCCCGGGGAGAGACTATGGCTACACCTTC.

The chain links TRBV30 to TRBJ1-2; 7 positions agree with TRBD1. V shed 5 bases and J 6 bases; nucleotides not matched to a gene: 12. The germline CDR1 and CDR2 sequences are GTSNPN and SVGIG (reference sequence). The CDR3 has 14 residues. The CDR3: CAWSGQEDLNGYTF. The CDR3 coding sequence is TGTGCCTGGTCCGGACAGGAGGACCTTAATGGCTACACCTTC. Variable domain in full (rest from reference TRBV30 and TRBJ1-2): SQTIHQWPATLVQPVGSPLSLECTVEGTSNPNLYWYRQAAGRGLQLLFYSVGIGQISSEVPQNLSASRPQDRQFILSSKKLLLSDSGFYLCAWSGQEDLNGYTFGSGTRLTVV.

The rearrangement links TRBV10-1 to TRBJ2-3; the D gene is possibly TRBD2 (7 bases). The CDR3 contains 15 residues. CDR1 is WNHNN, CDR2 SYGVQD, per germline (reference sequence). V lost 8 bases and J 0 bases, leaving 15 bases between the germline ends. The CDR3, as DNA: TGCGCCAGCTCGCGGGGGCGACTTAGCACAGATACGCAGTATTTT. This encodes CASSRGRLSTDTQYF.

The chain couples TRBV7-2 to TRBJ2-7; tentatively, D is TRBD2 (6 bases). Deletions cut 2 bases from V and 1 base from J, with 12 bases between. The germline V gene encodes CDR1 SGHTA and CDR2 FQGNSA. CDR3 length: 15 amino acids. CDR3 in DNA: TGTGCCAGCAGCTTACGAGGGAGGCAATCCTACGAGCAGTACTTC. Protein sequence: CASSLRGRQSYEQYF.

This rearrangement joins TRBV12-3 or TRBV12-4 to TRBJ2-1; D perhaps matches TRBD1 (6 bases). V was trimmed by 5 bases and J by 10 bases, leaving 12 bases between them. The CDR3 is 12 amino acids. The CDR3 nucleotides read TGTGCCAGCAGTCCACAGGGTGAGGAGCAGTTCTTC. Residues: CASSPQGEEQFF.

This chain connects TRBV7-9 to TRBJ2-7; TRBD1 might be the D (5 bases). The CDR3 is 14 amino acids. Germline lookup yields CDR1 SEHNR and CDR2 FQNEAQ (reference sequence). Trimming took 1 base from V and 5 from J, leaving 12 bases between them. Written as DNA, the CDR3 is TGTGCCAGCAGCTTAGTCGCAGGGCACAACGAGCAGTACTTC. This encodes CASSLVAGHNEQYF.

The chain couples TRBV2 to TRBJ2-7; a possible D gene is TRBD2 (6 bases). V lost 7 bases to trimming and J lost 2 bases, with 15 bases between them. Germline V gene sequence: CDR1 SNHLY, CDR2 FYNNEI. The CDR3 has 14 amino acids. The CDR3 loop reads CASTRETDTYEQYF. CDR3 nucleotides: TGTGCCAGCACCCGGGAGACGGATACCTACGAGCAGTACTTC.

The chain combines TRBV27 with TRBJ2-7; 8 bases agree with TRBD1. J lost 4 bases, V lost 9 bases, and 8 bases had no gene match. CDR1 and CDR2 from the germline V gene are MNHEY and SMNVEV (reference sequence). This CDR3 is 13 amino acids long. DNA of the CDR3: TGTGCCAGTGGGACAGGATATTTTTACGAGCAGTACTTC. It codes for CASGTGYFYEQYF.

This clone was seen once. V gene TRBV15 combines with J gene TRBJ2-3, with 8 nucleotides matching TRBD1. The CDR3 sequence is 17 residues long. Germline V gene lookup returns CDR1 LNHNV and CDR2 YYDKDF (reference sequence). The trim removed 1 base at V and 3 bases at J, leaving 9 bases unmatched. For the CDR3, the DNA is TGTGCCACCAGCAGAGTGGGGACAGGAAAGGGGACAGATACGCAGTATTTT. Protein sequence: CATSRVGTGKGTDTQYF.

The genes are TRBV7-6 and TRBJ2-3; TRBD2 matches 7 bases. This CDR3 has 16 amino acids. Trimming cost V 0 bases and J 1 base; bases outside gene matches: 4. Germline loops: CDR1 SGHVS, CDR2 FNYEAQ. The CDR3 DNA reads TGTGCCAGCAGCTTAGCAGGCGGACTAGGCACAGATACGCAGTATTTT. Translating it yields CASSLAGGLGTDTQYF.

DNA for the CDR3: TGTGCCAGTAGTATCTCTCGTCGGGTTTACCGTGACTATGGCTACACCTTC. It specifies CASSISRRVYRDYGYTF. The V call is TRBV19, the J call TRBJ1-2; D uncertain. Germline V gives CDR1 LNHDA, CDR2 SQIVND (reference sequence). V was cut by 3 bases and J by 3 bases, with 20 bases left in between. The CDR3 loop spans 17 amino acids.

DNA of the CDR3: TGTGCCAGCAGTTACGGAGGTAATCAGCCCCAGCATTTT. Translated, it gives CASSYGGNQPQHF. This chain uses TRBV12-3 or TRBV12-4 with TRBJ1-5; D is unresolved. V was clipped by 4 bases and J by 4 bases, with 8 bases between them. This CDR3 contains 13 residues.

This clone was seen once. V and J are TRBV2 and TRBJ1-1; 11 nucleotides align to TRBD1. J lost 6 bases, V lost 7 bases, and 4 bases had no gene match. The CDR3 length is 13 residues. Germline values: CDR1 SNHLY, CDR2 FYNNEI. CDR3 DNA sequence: TGTGCCAGCACAGGACAGGGGGCGGCTGAAGCTTTCTTT. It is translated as CASTGQGAAEAFF.

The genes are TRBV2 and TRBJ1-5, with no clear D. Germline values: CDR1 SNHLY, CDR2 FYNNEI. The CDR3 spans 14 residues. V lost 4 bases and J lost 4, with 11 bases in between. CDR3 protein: CASSAGITNQPQHF. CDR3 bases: TGTGCCAGCAGTGCCGGGATTACTAATCAGCCCCAGCATTTT.

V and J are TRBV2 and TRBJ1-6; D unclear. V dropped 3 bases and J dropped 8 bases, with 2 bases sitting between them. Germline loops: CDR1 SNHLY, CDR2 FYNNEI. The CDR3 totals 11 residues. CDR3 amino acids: CASSDDSPLHF. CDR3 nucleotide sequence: TGTGCCAGCAGTGACGATTCACCCCTCCACTTT. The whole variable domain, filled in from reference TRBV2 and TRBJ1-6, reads EPEVTQTPSHQVTQMGQEVILRCVPISNHLYFYWYRQILGQKVEFLVSFYNNEISEKSEIFDDQFSVERPDGSNFTLKIRSTKLEDSAMYFCASSDDSPLHFGNGTRLTVT.

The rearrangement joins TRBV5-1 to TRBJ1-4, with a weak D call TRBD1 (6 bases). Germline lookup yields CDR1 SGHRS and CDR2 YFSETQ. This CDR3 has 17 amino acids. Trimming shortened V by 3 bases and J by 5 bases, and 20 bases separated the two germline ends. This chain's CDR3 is CASSSGTKRMVNEKLFF. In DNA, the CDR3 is TGCGCCAGCAGCTCAGGGACAAAGCGAATGGTGAATGAAAAACTGTTTTTT. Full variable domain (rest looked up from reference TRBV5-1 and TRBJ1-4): KAGVTQTPRYLIKTRGQQVTLSCSPISGHRSVSWYQQTPGQGLQFLFEYFSETQRNKGNFPGRFSGRQFSNSRSEMNVSTLELGDSALYLCASSSGTKRMVNEKLFFGSGTQLSVL.

The CDR3 nucleotides are TGTGCCAGCAGCCTTCGGACTAGCGGGAGCGCAGATACGCAGTATTTT. It is translated as CASSLRTSGSADTQYF. V usage is TRBV7-2 and J usage is TRBJ2-3; 13 nucleotides line up with TRBD2. V gave up 5 bases and J gave up 4 bases; unmatched junction bases: 6. The length of the CDR3 is 16 residues. In germline, CDR1 is SGHTA, CDR2 FQGNSA.

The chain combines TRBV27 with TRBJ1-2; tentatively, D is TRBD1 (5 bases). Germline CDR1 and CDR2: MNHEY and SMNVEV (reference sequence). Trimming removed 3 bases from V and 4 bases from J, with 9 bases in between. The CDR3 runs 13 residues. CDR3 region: CASSLGGTYGYTF. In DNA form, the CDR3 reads TGTGCCAGCAGTTTGGGAGGGACCTATGGCTACACCTTC.

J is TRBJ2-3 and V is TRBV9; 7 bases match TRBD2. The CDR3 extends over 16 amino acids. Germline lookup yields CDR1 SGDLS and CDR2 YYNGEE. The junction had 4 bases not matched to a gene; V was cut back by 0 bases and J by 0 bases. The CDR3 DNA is TGTGCCAGCAGCGTAGGTTCTAGCGGAAGCACAGATACGCAGTATTTT. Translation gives CASSVGSSGSTDTQYF.

CDR3 in amino acids: CASSLWPATDNEQFF. The DNA for the CDR3 is TGTGCCAGCAGCTTGTGGCCAGCGACTGACAATGAGCAGTTCTTC. This rearrangement joins TRBV5-8 to TRBJ2-1; unclear D gene. The CDR3 loop spans 15 amino acids. Germline assignment: CDR1 SGHTS and CDR2 YDEGEE. V was cut by 1 base and J by 5 bases, with 13 bases left in between.

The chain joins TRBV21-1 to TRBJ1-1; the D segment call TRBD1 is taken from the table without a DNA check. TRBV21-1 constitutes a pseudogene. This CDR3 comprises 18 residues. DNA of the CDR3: TGTGCCAGCAGCAATGGTCCGGACAGGCTATCCATGAACACTGAAGCTTTCTTT. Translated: CASSNGPDRLSMNTEAFF.

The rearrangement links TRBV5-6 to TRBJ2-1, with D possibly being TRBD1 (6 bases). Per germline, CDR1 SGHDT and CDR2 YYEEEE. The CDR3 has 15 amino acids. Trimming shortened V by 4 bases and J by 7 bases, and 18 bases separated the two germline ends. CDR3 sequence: CASSPVGRGTNEQFF. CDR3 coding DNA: TGTGCCAGCAGCCCGGTGGGCAGGGGAACGAATGAGCAGTTCTTC.